This T cell receptor (beta chain) was identified in a study of shared clonotypes between healthy human individuals. Study in general: Donor ages ranged 18 to 49 years: a couple of women, three men. Points from the study as a whole: Roughly 5% of naive CD4 clonotypes were shared across a handful of donors.

The data were produced by immunoSEQ multiplex PCR, yet TCRdb's version contains in-frame clones alone and is incomplete. The sample includes over 2,000,000 clones, 90% to 95% of them seen just once. In the naive CD8 group, cells lacked CD45RO and were positively selected for CCR7, so terminally differentiated effector memory CD45RA+ cells were left out. Details on this clone: Its cognate antigen is unknown.

Germline-derived CDR1 and CDR2 are GTSNPN and SVGIG (reference sequence). The CDR3 spans 14 residues. V dropped 3 bases and J dropped 3 bases, with 11 bases sitting between them. This receptor was identified in a man aged 18 to 29 in good health. Some clones in this sample may be carry-over from other donors' samples. The chain uses TRBV30 and TRBJ1-4; unclear D gene. The sequenced material came from naive CD8+ T cells from PBMCs. The CDR3 DNA reads as TGTGCCTGGAGGTTGGGGATGGCTAATGAAAAACTGTTTTTT. Translated: CAWRLGMANEKLFF.